A single sample gave rise to the 10 T cell receptor beta chains below, sequenced in a study of CD8 T cells in Susac syndrome. Random hexamers primed reverse transcription of roughly 0.5 to 1 ug RNA. TCRdb analysed the immunoSEQ multiplex PCR reads with MiXCR anew, one entry per CDR3 protein. The table lists fewer than 250,000 distinct CDR3 sequences, roughly nine tenths of them singletons. Specimen: CD8+ T cells from PBMCs. The receptors shown here come from a human donor with multiple sclerosis.

CDR3 bases: TGTGCCAGCAGCCTTTCGGAGAACATTCAGTACTTC. The encoded protein is CASSLSENIQYF. The V gene is TRBV6-1, the J gene TRBJ2-4; no clear D. V lost 6 bases and J 7 bases, leaving 10 bases between the germline ends. Germline values: CDR1 MNHNS, CDR2 SASEGT. The CDR3 runs to 12 residues.

CDR3 bases: TGTGCCAGTAGCGCCTACAACACAGATACGCAGTATTTT. Protein product: CASSAYNTDTQYF. The chain combines TRBV19 with TRBJ2-3; D gene ambiguous. The CDR3 sequence is 13 residues long. V lost 6 bases, J lost 2 bases, and 9 bases lay in between. Germline assignment: CDR1 LNHDA and CDR2 SQIVND (reference sequence). Combining the CDR3 with reference TRBV19 and TRBJ2-3 gives the whole variable domain DGGITQSPKYLFRKEGQNVTLSCEQNLNHDAMYWYRQDPGQGLRLIYYSQIVNDFQKGDIAEGYSVSREKKESFPLTVTSAQKNPTAFYLCASSAYNTDTQYFGPGTRLTVL.

V usage is TRBV12-3 or TRBV12-4 and J usage is TRBJ2-7, with 14 positions matching TRBD2. This CDR3 contains 17 residues. J was trimmed by 4 bases and V by 4 bases; bases with no gene match: 9. The chain's CDR3 is CASSSTGTSGSGYEQYF. The CDR3 nucleotides are TGTGCCAGCAGTTCCACCGGGACTAGCGGGAGTGGATACGAGCAGTACTTC.

The chain uses TRBV12-3 or TRBV12-4 and TRBJ2-7, with D tentatively TRBD2 (5 bases). The CDR3 contains 12 residues. The ends were cut back, 3 bases at V and 4 bases at J, with 7 bases in the middle. CDR3 amino acids: CASSFGKYEQYF. As DNA, the CDR3 is TGTGCCAGCAGTTTCGGGAAATACGAGCAGTACTTC.

V usage is TRBV6-6 and J usage is TRBJ1-1, with D unclear. The ends were cut back, 8 bases at V and 3 bases at J, with 13 bases in the middle. This CDR3 is built from 13 residues. Germline-derived CDR1 and CDR2 are MNHNY and SVGAGI (reference sequence). The CDR3 coding sequence is TGTGCCAGCGGGGAGAGGGAAGACACTGAAGCTTTCTTT. It codes for CASGEREDTEAFF.

V and J are TRBV7-9 and TRBJ1-2; unclear D gene. CDR1 and CDR2 from the germline V gene are SEHNR and FQNEAQ (reference sequence). V was clipped by 5 bases and J by 2 bases, with 6 bases between them. CDR3 length: 12 amino acids. CDR3 protein: CASSKDNYGYTF. The CDR3 DNA sequence: TGTGCCAGCAGCAAGGACAACTATGGCTACACCTTC.

The chain employs TRBV4-1 and TRBJ2-2; TRBD2 agrees at 12 bases. This CDR3 contains 17 residues. V lost 2 bases to trimming and J lost 7 bases; unmatched junction nucleotides: 8. Germline V gene data show CDR1 as MGHRA and CDR2 as YSYEKL. In DNA form, the CDR3 reads TGCGCCAGCAGCCAAATACTAGCGGGGGGAGTCGGCGGGGAGCTGTTTTTT. Protein sequence: CASSQILAGGVGGELFF.

This chain links TRBV12-3 or TRBV12-4 with TRBJ1-4; possibly TRBD1 for D (6 bases). Trimming took 5 bases from V and 8 from J, leaving 21 bases between them. This CDR3 is 16 amino acids long. CDR3 nucleotides: TGTGCCAGCAGTAAAAATGGCAGGGGACGGTCGGAAAAACTGTTTTTT. Translated: CASSKNGRGRSEKLFF.

This rearrangement joins TRBV27 to TRBJ1-2, with D unclear. V was clipped by 5 bases and J by 8 bases, with 15 bases between them. From germline, CDR1 is MNHEY and CDR2 SMNVEV (reference sequence). The CDR3 has 13 residues. The CDR3, as DNA: TGTGCCAGCAGTCCCCTTTTGGGCGGGGGCTACACCTTC. Translated, it gives CASSPLLGGGYTF.

The chain has TRBV9 and TRBJ2-3, with D possibly TRBD2 on 5 matching bases. Trimming removed 0 bases at V and 0 bases at J, with 8 bases between. The length of the CDR3 is 15 residues. Germline V gene data show CDR1 as SGDLS and CDR2 as YYNGEE. The CDR3 is CASSVGETSTDTQYF. DNA of the CDR3: TGTGCCAGCAGCGTAGGGGAGACTAGCACAGATACGCAGTATTTT.